The present T cell receptor (beta chain) was sequenced within a study of cytomegalovirus exposure and HLA in healthy donors. V was pared by 0 bases and J by 13 bases, with 10 bases between. There are 13 residues in the CDR3. Germline values: CDR1 MNHEY, CDR2 SMNVEV (reference sequence). Primers: 60 Vbeta forward and 13 Jbeta reverse. Clones were sequenced by immunoSEQ multiplex PCR, and TCRdb holds only the in-frame ones, with some missing. The sample yields around 120,000 clones, about 80% seen once. Sequenced input: PBMCs. The chain joins TRBV27 to TRBJ1-6; D call uncertain. The sequence came from a male donor in good health and CMV-seronegative. The CDR3 here is CASSLSRASPLHF. The CDR3, as DNA: TGTGCCAGCAGTTTATCGCGGGCGTCGCCCCTCCACTTT.